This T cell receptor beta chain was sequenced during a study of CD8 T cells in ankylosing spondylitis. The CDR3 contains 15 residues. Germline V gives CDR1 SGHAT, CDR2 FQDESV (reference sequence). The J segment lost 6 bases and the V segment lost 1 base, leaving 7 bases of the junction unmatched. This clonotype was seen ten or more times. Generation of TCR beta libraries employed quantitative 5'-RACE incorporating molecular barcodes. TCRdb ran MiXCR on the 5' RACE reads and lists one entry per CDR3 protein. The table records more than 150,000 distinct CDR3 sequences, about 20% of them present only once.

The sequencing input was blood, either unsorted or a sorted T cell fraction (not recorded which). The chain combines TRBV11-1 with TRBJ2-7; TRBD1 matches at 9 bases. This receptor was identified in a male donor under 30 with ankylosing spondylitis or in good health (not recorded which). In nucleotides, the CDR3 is TGTGCCAGCAGCTTAGGGGACAGGGTGTTTCGCGAGCAGTACTTC. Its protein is CASSLGDRVFREQYF.